The next 19 T cell receptor beta chains were all read from a single sample in a study of blood T cell repertoires in COVID-19 (TCRdb year 2020). The library was generated by the immunoSEQ multiplex PCR assay. TCRdb re-hosts the immuneACCESS table, in-frame sequences only. Its copies lack some clones; in the studies checked, an unresolved V gene accounts for under half of them, and the cause for the rest is not known. The sample table shows over 65,000 clones, and around nine tenths are seen once. The ten biggest clones cover 6.9% of the sample. Sequenced: peripheral blood. All receptors come from a human donor in a cohort sampled during active COVID-19.

The chain joins TRBV6-5 to TRBJ1-1; D not resolved. Trimming removed 2 bases at V and 3 bases at J, with 7 bases between. Germline V gene data show CDR1 as MNHEY and CDR2 as SVGAGI. The length of the CDR3 is 13 residues. The CDR3 bases are TGTGCCAGCAGTTACGAGCGGGACACTGAAGCTTTCTTT. This encodes CASSYERDTEAFF.

This sequence joins TRBV7-2 and TRBJ1-6; TRBD1 might be the D (6 bases). Trimming left V 6 bases short and J 7 bases short, with 13 bases between. This CDR3 has 14 amino acids. CDR1 and CDR2 (germline): SGHTA, FQGNSA. CDR3 nucleotide sequence: TGTGCCAGCAGGCCATCTACAGGGAATTCACCCCTCCACTTT. Translating gives CASRPSTGNSPLHF. Looking up the rest from reference TRBV7-2 and TRBJ1-6 gives the full variable domain: GAGVSQSPSNKVTEKGKDVELRCDPISGHTALYWYRQSLGQGLEFLIYFQGNSAPDKSGLPSDRFSAERTGGSVSTLTIQRTQQEDSAVYLCASRPSTGNSPLHFGNGTRLTVT.

The chain is built from TRBV27 and TRBJ2-3, with 12 bases matching TRBD2. The germline V gene has CDR1 MNHEY and CDR2 SMNVEV (reference sequence). The CDR3 sequence is 15 residues long. Trimming removed 5 bases from V and 2 bases from J; junction bases left unmatched: 2. CDR3 DNA: TGTGCCAGCAGTGGACTAGCGGGGACCACAGATACGCAGTATTTT. Translating gives CASSGLAGTTDTQYF.

This sequence joins TRBV6-5 and TRBJ1-1; D remains unclear. Germline CDR1 and CDR2: MNHEY and SVGAGI. V was shortened by 2 bases and J by 3 bases, with 7 bases between the two germline ends. The CDR3 runs to 13 residues. The CDR3 loop is CASSYTEYTEAFF. The CDR3, as DNA: TGTGCCAGCAGTTACACAGAATACACTGAAGCTTTCTTT.

This clone was counted once. The V call is TRBV19, the J call TRBJ2-2; 7 bases line up with TRBD1. Germline assignment: CDR1 LNHDA and CDR2 SQIVND (reference sequence). V was clipped by 5 bases and J by 6 bases; unmatched bases: 3. The CDR3 sequence is 13 residues long. DNA of the CDR3: TGTGCCAGTAGTCCAGGACAGGCCGGGGAGCTGTTTTTT. Protein: CASSPGQAGELFF. Variable domain in full (rest from reference TRBV19 and TRBJ2-2): DGGITQSPKYLFRKEGQNVTLSCEQNLNHDAMYWYRQDPGQGLRLIYYSQIVNDFQKGDIAEGYSVSREKKESFPLTVTSAQKNPTAFYLCASSPGQAGELFFGEGSRLTVL.

The chain carries TRBV5-5 and TRBJ2-5, with unresolved D. The germline V gene encodes CDR1 SGHKS and CDR2 YYEKEE (reference sequence). The CDR3 runs to 12 residues. V dropped 1 base and J dropped 7 bases, with 8 bases sitting between them. CDR3 loop: CASSLPSRTQYF. As DNA, the CDR3 is TGTGCCAGCAGCTTGCCCTCCAGGACCCAGTACTTC.

The chain uses TRBV28 and TRBJ2-3; D gene uncertain. The CDR3 covers 13 residues. Germline V gives CDR1 MDHEN, CDR2 SYDVKM. V lost 3 bases and J lost 4, with 8 bases in between. The CDR3 is CASSLAAPDTQYF. CDR3 bases: TGTGCCAGCAGTTTGGCGGCGCCAGATACGCAGTATTTT.

The chain recombines TRBV6-6 with TRBJ2-7; 9 bases line up with TRBD2. Trimming at V came to 5 bases and at J to 3 bases, leaving 14 bases not matched to a gene. The CDR3 is 17 amino acids. In germline, CDR1 is MNHNY, CDR2 SVGAGI (reference sequence). The CDR3 DNA reads TGTGCCAGCAGTCTTACCGGGATAGCGGGGGCCCACTACGAGCAGTACTTC. Its translation is CASSLTGIAGAHYEQYF.

In DNA, the CDR3 is TGTGCCAGCAGCAAAAAAAGGACAGCCCATAGCAATCAGCCCCAGCATTTT. Translated: CASSKKRTAHSNQPQHF. V usage is TRBV21-1 and J usage is TRBJ1-5; the table's D call TRBD1 went unverified against the DNA. TRBV21-1 is a listed pseudogene. This CDR3 is built from 17 residues.

Remarks on this clone: This CDR3 is also generated by other DNA sequences in the sample. The V call is TRBV20-1, the J call TRBJ1-2; 9 positions agree with TRBD1. Germline V gene sequence: CDR1 DFQATT, CDR2 SNEGSKA (reference sequence). Trimming took 3 bases from V and 5 from J; bases not matched to a gene: 1. This CDR3 has 12 amino acids. DNA of the CDR3: TGCAGTGCTAGTGGGACAGGGTATGGCTACACCTTC. This translates into CSASGTGYGYTF.

This chain uses TRBV19 with TRBJ1-2, with a tentative D call TRBD1 (6 bases). There are 14 residues in the CDR3. Germline-derived CDR1 and CDR2 are LNHDA and SQIVND (reference sequence). Trimming removed 5 bases from V and 2 bases from J, with 12 bases in between. The CDR3, as DNA: TGTGCCAGTAGTGGGACAAGTATAAACTATGGCTACACCTTC. Protein: CASSGTSINYGYTF.

This chain uses TRBV30 with TRBJ2-3, with 8 bases lining up with TRBD2. In germline, CDR1 is GTSNPN, CDR2 SVGIG (reference sequence). The CDR3 is 14 residues long. Germline trimming cut 7 bases from V and 0 bases from J; bases unmatched to any gene: 6. CDR3 sequence reads: CAYPKRGSTDTQYF. Here the CDR3 DNA reads TGTGCCTACCCCAAGCGGGGGAGCACAGATACGCAGTATTTT. Using reference TRBV30 and TRBJ2-3 for the parts outside the CDR3, the full variable domain is SQTIHQWPATLVQPVGSPLSLECTVEGTSNPNLYWYRQAAGRGLQLLFYSVGIGQISSEVPQNLSASRPQDRQFILSSKKLLLSDSGFYLCAYPKRGSTDTQYFGPGTRLTVL.

The J gene is TRBJ2-3, the V gene TRBV7-9; TRBD1 matches at 9 bases. Trimming at V came to 3 bases and at J to 4 bases, leaving 8 bases not matched to a gene. Germline V gene lookup returns CDR1 SEHNR and CDR2 FQNEAQ (reference sequence). This CDR3 contains 16 residues. The CDR3 loop reads CASSFPGQGWADTQYF. DNA of the CDR3: TGTGCCAGCAGCTTCCCCGGACAGGGGTGGGCAGATACGCAGTATTTT.

The chain joins TRBV20-1 to TRBJ1-2; 11 bases are shared with TRBD1. Trimming removed 5 bases from V and 8 bases from J; junction bases left unmatched: 1. The CDR3 loop spans 11 amino acids. Germline V gene sequence: CDR1 DFQATT, CDR2 SNEGSKA (reference sequence). CDR3 loop: CSAGQGAGYTF. The DNA of the CDR3 is TGCAGTGCTGGACAGGGGGCAGGCTACACCTTC.

The chain combines TRBV27 with TRBJ2-2; possible D gene TRBD2, 5 bases. This CDR3 region has 14 residues. Trimming removed 7 bases at V and 1 base at J, with 10 bases between. In germline, CDR1 is MNHEY, CDR2 SMNVEV (reference sequence). The CDR3 reads CASTHAGNTGELFF. The CDR3 DNA reads as TGTGCCAGCACCCATGCGGGGAACACCGGGGAGCTGTTTTTT.

The chain uses TRBV29-1 and TRBJ1-2, with TRBD1 matching over 7 bases. Germline CDR1 reads SQVTM; CDR2 reads ANQGSEA. The J segment lost 8 bases and the V segment lost 7 bases, leaving 7 bases of the junction unmatched. There are 11 residues in the CDR3. Here the CDR3 reads CSATRDSGYTF. CDR3 coding DNA: TGCAGCGCCACCAGGGACAGCGGCTACACCTTC.

The chain carries TRBV2 and TRBJ2-5, with TRBD2 matching over 11 bases. This CDR3 spans 15 amino acids. Per the germline V gene, CDR1 is SNHLY and CDR2 is FYNNEI. Unmatched junction bases numbered 2, after V lost 5 bases and J lost 0 bases. CDR3 in amino acids: CASSLAGGYQETQYF. CDR3 nucleotide sequence: TGTGCCAGCAGTCTAGCGGGGGGCTACCAAGAGACCCAGTACTTC.

The gene calls are TRBV3-1 (or the pseudogene TRBV3-2) and TRBJ1-3; maybe TRBD1 (5 bases). Germline values: CDR1 LGHDT, CDR2 YNNKEL (reference sequence). The CDR3 is made up of 14 amino acids. With 2 bases removed from V and 1 base from J, the gap between germline ends came to 6 bases. CDR3 amino acids: CASSQRGSGNTIYF. CDR3 bases: TGTGCCAGCAGCCAAAGGGGTTCTGGAAACACCATATATTTT.

This chain links TRBV6-4 with TRBJ2-3; TRBD1 matches at 9 bases. In germline, CDR1 is MRHNA, CDR2 SNTAGT. This CDR3 spans 14 amino acids. V lost 4 bases and J lost 1; bases outside the gene matches: 0. In DNA, the CDR3 is TGTGCCAGCAGTGGGACAGGGGGCACAGATACGCAGTATTTT. The encoded protein is CASSGTGGTDTQYF.